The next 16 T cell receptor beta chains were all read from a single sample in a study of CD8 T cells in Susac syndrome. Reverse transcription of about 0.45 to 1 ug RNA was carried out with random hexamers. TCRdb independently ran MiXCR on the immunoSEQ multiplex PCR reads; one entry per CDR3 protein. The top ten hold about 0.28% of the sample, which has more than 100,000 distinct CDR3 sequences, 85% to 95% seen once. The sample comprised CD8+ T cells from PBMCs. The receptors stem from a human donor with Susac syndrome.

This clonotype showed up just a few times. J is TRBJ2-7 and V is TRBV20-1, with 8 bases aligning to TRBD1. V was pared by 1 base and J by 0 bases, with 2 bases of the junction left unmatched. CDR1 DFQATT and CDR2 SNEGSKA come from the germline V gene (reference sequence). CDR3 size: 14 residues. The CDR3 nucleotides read TGCAGTGCTAGAGGGACAGGGAGCTCCTACGAGCAGTACTTC. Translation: CSARGTGSSYEQYF.

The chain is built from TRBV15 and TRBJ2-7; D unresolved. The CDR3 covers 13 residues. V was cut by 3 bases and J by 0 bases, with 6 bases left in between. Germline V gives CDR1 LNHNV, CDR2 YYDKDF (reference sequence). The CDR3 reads CATSRTSSYEQYF. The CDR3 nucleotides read TGTGCCACCAGCAGGACAAGCTCCTACGAGCAGTACTTC.

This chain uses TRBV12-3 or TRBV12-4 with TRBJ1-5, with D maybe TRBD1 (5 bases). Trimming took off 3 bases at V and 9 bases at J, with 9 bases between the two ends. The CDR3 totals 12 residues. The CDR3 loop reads CASSFGGRPQHF. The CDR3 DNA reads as TGTGCCAGCAGTTTTGGGGGAAGGCCCCAGCATTTT.

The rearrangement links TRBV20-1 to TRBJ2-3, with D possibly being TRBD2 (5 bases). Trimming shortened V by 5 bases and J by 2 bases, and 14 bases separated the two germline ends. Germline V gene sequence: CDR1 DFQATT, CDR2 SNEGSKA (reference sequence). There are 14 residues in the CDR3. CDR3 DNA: TGCAGTGCTGAAAACGGTGGACTCACAGATACGCAGTATTTT. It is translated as CSAENGGLTDTQYF.

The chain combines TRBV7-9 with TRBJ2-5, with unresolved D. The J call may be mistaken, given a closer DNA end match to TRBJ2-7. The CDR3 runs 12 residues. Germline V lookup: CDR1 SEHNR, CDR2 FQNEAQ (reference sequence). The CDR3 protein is CASSLLSNEQYF. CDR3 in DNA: TGTGCCAGCAGCTTACTTAGCAACGAGCAGTACTTC.

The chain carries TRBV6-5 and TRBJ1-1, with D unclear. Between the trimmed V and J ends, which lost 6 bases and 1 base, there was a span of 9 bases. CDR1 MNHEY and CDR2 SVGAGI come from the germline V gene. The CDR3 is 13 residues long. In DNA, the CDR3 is TGTGCCAGCAGCTCGGCGGGGAACACTGAAGCTTTCTTT. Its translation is CASSSAGNTEAFF.

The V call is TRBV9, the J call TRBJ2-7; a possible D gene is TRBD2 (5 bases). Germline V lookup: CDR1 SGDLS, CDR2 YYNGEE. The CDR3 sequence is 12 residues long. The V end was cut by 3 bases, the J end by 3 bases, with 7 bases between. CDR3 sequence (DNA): TGTGCCAGCAGCGCCGGGGACTACGAGCAGTACTTC. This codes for CASSAGDYEQYF.

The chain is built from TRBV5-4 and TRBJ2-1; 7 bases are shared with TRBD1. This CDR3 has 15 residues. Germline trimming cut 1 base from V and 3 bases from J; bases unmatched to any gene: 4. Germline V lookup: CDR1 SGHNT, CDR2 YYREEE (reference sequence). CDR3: CASSLQGTDYNEQFF. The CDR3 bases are TGTGCCAGCAGCTTGCAGGGGACAGACTACAATGAGCAGTTCTTC.

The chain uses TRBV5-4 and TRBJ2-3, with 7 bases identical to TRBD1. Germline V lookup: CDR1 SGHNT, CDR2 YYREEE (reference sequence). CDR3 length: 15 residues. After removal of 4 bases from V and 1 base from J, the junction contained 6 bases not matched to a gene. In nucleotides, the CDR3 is TGTGCCAGCAGCGGTCGAACAGGGGGCACAGATACGCAGTATTTT. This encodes CASSGRTGGTDTQYF.

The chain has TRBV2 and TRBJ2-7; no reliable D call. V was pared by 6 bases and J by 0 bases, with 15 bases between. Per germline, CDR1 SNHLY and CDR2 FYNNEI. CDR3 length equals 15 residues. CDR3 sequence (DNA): TGTGCCAGCAGCCCCAGAGGTGGGATCTCCTACGAGCAGTACTTC. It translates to CASSPRGGISYEQYF.

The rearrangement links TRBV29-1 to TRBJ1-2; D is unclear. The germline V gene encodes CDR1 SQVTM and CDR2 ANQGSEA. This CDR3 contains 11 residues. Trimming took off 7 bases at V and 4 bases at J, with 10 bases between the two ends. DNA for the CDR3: TGCAGCGCCCCCTCGGGCTATGGCTACACCTTC. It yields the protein CSAPSGYGYTF.

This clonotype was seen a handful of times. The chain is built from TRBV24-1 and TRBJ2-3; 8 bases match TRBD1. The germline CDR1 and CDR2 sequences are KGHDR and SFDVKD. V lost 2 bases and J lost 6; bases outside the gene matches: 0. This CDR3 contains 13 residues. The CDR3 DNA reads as TGTGCCACCAGTGATTACAGGGGGGATACGCAGTATTTT. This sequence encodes CATSDYRGDTQYF.

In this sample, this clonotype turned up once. CDR3 residues: CASSGTSGGPENEQFF. The CDR3 bases are TGTGCCAGCAGCGGTACTAGCGGGGGGCCCGAAAATGAGCAGTTCTTC. V gene TRBV7-9 combines with J gene TRBJ2-1, with TRBD2 identical over 12 bases. Germline CDR1 is SEHNR and CDR2 is FQNEAQ (reference sequence). The CDR3 contains 16 residues. V shed 5 bases and J 7 bases; nucleotides not matched to a gene: 9.

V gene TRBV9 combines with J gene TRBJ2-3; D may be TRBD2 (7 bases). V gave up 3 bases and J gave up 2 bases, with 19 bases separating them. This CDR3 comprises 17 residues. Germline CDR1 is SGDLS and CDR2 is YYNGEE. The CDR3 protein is CASSDRGAGSNTDTQYF. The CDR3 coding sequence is TGTGCCAGCAGCGACCGGGGGGCAGGGAGCAACACAGATACGCAGTATTTT.

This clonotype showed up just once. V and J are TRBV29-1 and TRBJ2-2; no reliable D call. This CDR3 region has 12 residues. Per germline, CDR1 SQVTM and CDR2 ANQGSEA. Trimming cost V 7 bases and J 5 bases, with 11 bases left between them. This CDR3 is CSAQLSTGELFF. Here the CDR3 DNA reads TGCAGCGCTCAGTTGTCAACCGGGGAGCTGTTTTTT.

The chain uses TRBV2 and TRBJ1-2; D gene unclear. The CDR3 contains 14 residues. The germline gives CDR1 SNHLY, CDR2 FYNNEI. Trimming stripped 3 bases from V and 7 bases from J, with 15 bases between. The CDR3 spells CASSDRAPGFGYTF. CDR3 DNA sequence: TGTGCCAGCAGTGATCGGGCTCCCGGGTTTGGCTACACCTTC.